Presented here are 24 T cell receptor beta chains from one specimen sequenced in a study of regulatory T cells in long-lasting Graves disease. iRepertoire HTBI primers and Arm-PCR of CDR3 regions built TCR beta libraries. TCRdb processed the multiplex PCR reads anew with MiXCR; each CDR3 protein has one entry. The sample holds a few hundred thousand distinct CDR3 sequences, approximately 20% seen once. As for time point: newly diagnosed GD, antithyroid drugs for less than 3 months. Making the TCR library involved RNA that had been extracted from PBMCs. This sample also belongs to another study, concerning T cells in Graves' hyperthyroidism and ophthalmopathy.

Specimen: peripheral blood mononuclear cells (PBMCs), collected at new diagnosis, from a patient treated with antithyroid drugs. All receptors come from a woman between 25 and 40 years old with Graves disease.

This clonotype has ten or more counts. The V gene is TRBV9, the J gene TRBJ1-1; D ambiguous. The V gene's germline CDR1 is SGDLS and CDR2 YYNGEE. The ends were cut back, 0 bases at V and 5 bases at J, with 14 bases in the middle. The CDR3 consists of 15 residues. The CDR3 loop is CASSVGSGLRTEAFF. As DNA, the CDR3 is TGTGCCAGCAGCGTAGGATCGGGGTTGAGGACTGAAGCTTTCTTT.

Many counts were recorded for this clonotype. CDR3 protein: CSAGAFSTDTQYF. The CDR3 DNA is TGCAGTGCAGGCGCCTTTAGCACAGATACGCAGTATTTT. The gene calls are TRBV20-1 and TRBJ2-3; D remains ambiguous. This CDR3 is built from 13 residues. The V end lost 6 bases, the J end lost 0 bases, and 10 bases lay between the germline ends. Germline V gene lookup returns CDR1 DFQATT and CDR2 SNEGSKA (reference sequence).

This clonotype was counted at least ten times. CDR3 sequence: CASSGQTPNTGELFF. The CDR3 DNA is TGTGCCAGCTCGGGACAGACTCCGAACACCGGGGAGCTGTTTTTT. The chain uses TRBV18 and TRBJ2-2, with 7 bases aligning to TRBD1. The germline gives CDR1 KGHSH, CDR2 LQKENI. The CDR3 length is 15 residues. V lost 6 bases, J lost 0 bases, and 4 bases stayed unmatched.

At least ten counts were recorded for this clonotype. CDR3 sequence reads: CSARDGTSGGLDTQYF. The CDR3 DNA is TGCAGTGCTAGAGATGGAACTAGCGGGGGGTTAGATACGCAGTATTTT. The rearrangement links TRBV20-1 to TRBJ2-3; 12 bases are shared with TRBD2. CDR1 is DFQATT, CDR2 SNEGSKA, per germline (reference sequence). There are 16 residues in the CDR3. With 0 bases clipped from V and 5 bases from J, the junction kept 6 bases outside the gene matches.

This clonotype was seen many times. The rearrangement links TRBV20-1 to TRBJ2-5, with 7 bases lining up with TRBD1. The CDR3 contains 14 residues. CDR1 and CDR2 (germline): DFQATT, SNEGSKA (reference sequence). The V and J ends lost 5 bases and 5 bases, in that order; junction bases with no gene match: 11. This CDR3 is CSAHPLTGWETQYF. CDR3 bases: TGCAGTGCTCATCCTTTGACAGGGTGGGAGACCCAGTACTTC.

This clonotype has ten or more counts. One end of the junction fails to match germline, which may point to a read error. V is TRBV5-1 and J is TRBJ2-1; D gene unclear. This CDR3 comprises 15 residues. CDR1 and CDR2 (germline): SGHRS, YFSETQ. The CDR3 protein is CASSFYLLSYNEQFF. In DNA, the CDR3 is TGTGCCAGCAGCTTTTACTTGTTATCCTACAATGAGCAGTTCTTC.

The table lists this clonotype with many counts. The chain links TRBV5-1 to TRBJ1-2; 7 bases match TRBD1. The germline V gene has CDR1 SGHRS and CDR2 YFSETQ. This CDR3 has 22 residues. J was trimmed by 3 bases and V by 0 bases; bases with no gene match: 26. The chain's CDR3 is CASSLASRQVLQGTAADYGYTF. The CDR3 nucleotides are TGCGCCAGCAGCTTGGCTTCGCGGCAGGTGCTACAGGGGACCGCGGCAGACTATGGCTACACCTTC.

This clonotype was observed a handful of times. Since a much larger clone is just one base distant, this may be a read error. This CDR3 fails to terminate in the conserved phenylalanine or tryptophan, so it likely reflects a read error. This chain connects TRBV6-1 to TRBJ2-1, with D tentatively TRBD1 (6 bases). The CDR3 length is 14 residues. CDR1 MNHNS and CDR2 SASEGT come from the germline V gene. V was shortened by 5 bases and J by 4 bases, with 12 bases between the two germline ends. As DNA, the CDR3 is TGTGCCAGCAGTATACTACAGGGATACAATGAGCAGTTCCTC. Its translation: CASSILQGYNEQFL.

Points on this clonotype: Given a much more abundant clone one base away, this may be a read error. Here the CDR3 omits its conserved ending phenylalanine or tryptophan, so a read error is the likely source. The chain uses TRBV11-3 and TRBJ1-6, with 7 bases lining up with TRBD1. There are 13 residues in the CDR3. Per germline, CDR1 SGHNT and CDR2 YENEEA. J was trimmed by 7 bases and V by 8 bases; bases with no gene match: 5. CDR3 sequence reads: CASLPGQNSPLHL. The CDR3 bases are TGTGCCAGCCTGCCGGGACAGAATTCACCCCTCCACCTT.

The J gene is TRBJ1-2, the V gene TRBV18; 7 nucleotides align to TRBD1. V lost 3 bases and J lost 5; bases outside the gene matches: 9. CDR1 and CDR2 from the germline V gene are KGHSH and LQKENI. The CDR3 covers 15 residues. The CDR3 sequence is CASSPGDSEGYGYTF. CDR3 sequence (DNA): TGTGCCAGCTCACCCGGGGACAGCGAAGGTTATGGCTACACCTTC.

This clonotype appeared many times. The rearrangement joins TRBV12-3 or TRBV12-4 to TRBJ1-2, with D perhaps TRBD1 (5 bases). V was shortened by 5 bases and J by 8 bases, with 9 bases between the two germline ends. CDR3 length: 11 amino acids. The CDR3 bases are TGTGCCAGCAGTGTAGGGGTCGGCTACACCTTC. Translating gives CASSVGVGYTF.

This clonotype was detected many times. This chain joins TRBV9 and TRBJ1-5; 8 nucleotides line up with TRBD1. The CDR3 loop spans 14 amino acids. J lost 8 bases, V lost 1 base, and 5 bases had no gene match. The V gene's germline CDR1 is SGDLS and CDR2 YYNGEE. CDR3 nucleotide sequence: TGTGCCAGCAGCGTATCAGGGGGCTGGGAGCCCCAGCATTTT. Amino acids: CASSVSGGWEPQHF.

This clonotype was counted at least ten times. The rearrangement uses TRBV20-1 and TRBJ1-4, with 7 bases identical to TRBD1. CDR3 length equals 13 residues. V gave up 6 bases and J gave up 4 bases; unmatched junction bases: 5. Germline lookup yields CDR1 DFQATT and CDR2 SNEGSKA (reference sequence). The CDR3 is CSARTGVNEKLFF. For the CDR3, the DNA is TGCAGTGCAAGAACAGGGGTTAATGAAAAACTGTTTTTT.

This chain links TRBV14 with TRBJ2-4, with D possibly being TRBD1 (6 bases). Trimming removed 3 bases at V and 0 bases at J, with 15 bases between. The CDR3 loop spans 17 amino acids. CDR1 and CDR2 (germline): SGHDN, FVKESK. CDR3 bases: TGTGCCAGCAGCCAGAGAGGACAGTTTGGAGCCAAAAACATTCAGTACTTC. Its protein is CASSQRGQFGAKNIQYF.

In regard to this clonotype: One junction end does not reproduce the germline sequence, and a read error may be involved. The rearrangement joins TRBV4-1 to TRBJ1-1, with 9 bases that match TRBD1. The CDR3 spans 14 residues. Looked up from germline, CDR1 is MGHRA and CDR2 is YSYEKL. The CDR3 region has the DNA TGTGCCAGCAGCCAGGGGACAGGGACCACTGAAGCTTTCTTT. Residues: CASSQGTGTTEAFF.

Concerning this clonotype itself: Given a much more abundant clone one base away, this may be a read error. The conserved closing phenylalanine or tryptophan is absent in this CDR3, likely reflecting a read error. The J gene is TRBJ2-7, the V gene TRBV20-1; 7 bases align to TRBD2. The CDR3 has 15 residues. Germline lookup yields CDR1 DFQATT and CDR2 SNEGSKA (reference sequence). The V segment lost 3 bases and the J segment 0 bases; nucleotides outside the gene matches: 8. CDR3: CSASGGGINSYEQYL. The CDR3 region has the DNA TGCAGTGCTAGCGGCGGGGGAATAAACTCCTACGAGCAGTACTTA.

This clonotype was recorded a few times. The chain carries TRBV9 and TRBJ1-3; unclear D gene. This CDR3 is built from 15 residues. The V gene's germline CDR1 is SGDLS and CDR2 YYNGEE. The ends were cut back, 5 bases at V and 3 bases at J, with 15 bases in the middle. In DNA, the CDR3 is TGTGCCAGCAGATACGACAAGGCAGGTGGAAACACCATATATTTT. Protein: CASRYDKAGGNTIYF.

This clonotype has at least ten counts. The chain is built from TRBV5-1 and TRBJ1-1; possibly TRBD1 for D (5 bases). The CDR3 consists of 14 residues. The germline gives CDR1 SGHRS, CDR2 YFSETQ. V lost 6 bases, J lost 7 bases, and 19 bases lay in between. The CDR3 nucleotides are TGCGCCAGCACCAAGGGCGGGGGGATGGTTGAAGCTTTCTTT. It specifies CASTKGGGMVEAFF.

Many counts were recorded for this clonotype. This chain uses TRBV3-1 with TRBJ2-7; TRBD1 is a possible D gene (5 bases). The CDR3 has 14 residues. Germline V gene lookup returns CDR1 LGHDT and CDR2 YNNKEL (reference sequence). The V gene lost 6 bases and the J gene lost 3 bases, with 15 bases spanning the gap. The DNA for the CDR3 is TGTGCCAGCAGAGATACAGGTTCAGGCTACGAGCAGTACTTC. It is translated as CASRDTGSGYEQYF.

There are many counts of this clonotype. The rearrangement joins TRBV11-2 to TRBJ2-7, with TRBD1 matching over 8 bases. The trim removed 4 bases at V and 6 bases at J, leaving 11 bases unmatched. This CDR3 is 15 amino acids long. From germline, CDR1 is SGHAT and CDR2 FQNNGV. The CDR3 DNA follows: TGTGCCAGCAGCTCCAACGGGCAGGGGGCGATCGAGCAGTACTTC. It specifies CASSSNGQGAIEQYF.

This clonotype came up many times. V and J are TRBV6-5 and TRBJ1-6; unclear D gene. CDR1 is MNHEY and CDR2 is SVGAGI in the germline V gene. Trimming left V 2 bases short and J 9 bases short, with 11 bases between. The CDR3 spans 14 residues. CDR3 sequence reads: CASSYLGGVSPLHF. DNA of the CDR3: TGTGCCAGCAGTTACCTCGGAGGAGTTTCACCCCTCCACTTT.

This clonotype has ten or more counts. At one end the junction does not follow the germline gene, possibly because of a read error. This sequence joins TRBV7-7 and TRBJ2-3; 9 bases fit TRBD2. This CDR3 region has 16 residues. Germline CDR1 SSHAT, CDR2 FNYEAQ (reference sequence). This CDR3 reads CASSLGGGGEADTQYF. The CDR3 nucleotides are TGTGCTAGCAGCTTAGGCGGGGGGGGAGAAGCAGATACGCAGTATTTT. Full variable domain (missing parts from reference TRBV7-7 and TRBJ2-3): GAGVSQSPRYKVTKRGQDVTLRCDPISSHATLYWYQQALGQGPEFLTYFNYEAQPDKSGLPSDRFSAERPEGSISTLTIQRTEQRDSAMYRCASSLGGGGEADTQYFGPGTRLTVL.

This clonotype was detected many times. The chain is built from TRBV6-1 and TRBJ2-4, with TRBD1 matching over 7 bases. Germline V CDR1 and CDR2: MNHNS, SASEGT. The V segment lost 1 base and the J segment 0 bases; nucleotides outside the gene matches: 0. The CDR3 has 15 residues. CDR3 region: CASSEGQGAKNIQYF. CDR3 DNA: TGTGCCAGCAGTGAAGGACAGGGAGCCAAAAACATTCAGTACTTC.

V usage is TRBV30 and J usage is TRBJ1-2; possibly TRBD1 for D (6 bases). The CDR3 runs to 13 residues. The ends were cut back, 3 bases at V and 4 bases at J, with 12 bases in the middle. The germline V gene has CDR1 GTSNPN and CDR2 SVGIG (reference sequence). CDR3 nucleotides: TGTGCCTGGAGCTACGACAGGCTCTATGGCTACACCTTC. As protein: CAWSYDRLYGYTF. The full variable domain, rest sourced from reference TRBV30 and TRBJ1-2, is SQTIHQWPATLVQPVGSPLSLECTVEGTSNPNLYWYRQAAGRGLQLLFYSVGIGQISSEVPQNLSASRPQDRQFILSSKKLLLSDSGFYLCAWSYDRLYGYTFGSGTRLTVV.